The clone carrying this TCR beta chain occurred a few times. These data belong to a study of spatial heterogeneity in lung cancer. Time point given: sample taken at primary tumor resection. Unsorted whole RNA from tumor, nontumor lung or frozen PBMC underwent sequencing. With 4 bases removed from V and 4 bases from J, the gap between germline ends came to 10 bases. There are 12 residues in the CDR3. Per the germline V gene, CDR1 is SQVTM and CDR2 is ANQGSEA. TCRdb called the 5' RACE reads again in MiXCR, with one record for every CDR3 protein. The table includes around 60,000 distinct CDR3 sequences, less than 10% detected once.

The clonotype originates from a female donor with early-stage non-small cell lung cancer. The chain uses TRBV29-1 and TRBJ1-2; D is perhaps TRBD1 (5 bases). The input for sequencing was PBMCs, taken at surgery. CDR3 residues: CSVGGRTYGYTF. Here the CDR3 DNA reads TGCAGCGTTGGGGGACGGACCTATGGCTACACCTTC.